This T cell receptor beta chain emerged from a study of Graves' ophthalmopathy and Graves' hyperthyroidism. Study-wide background: Investigators collected peripheral blood at initial diagnosis, before any treatment was given.

Exclusion applied to patients with other autoimmune diseases, uncontrolled infections, pregnancy or lactation. Amplification targeted the TCR beta CDR3 regions, with RNA transcripts as the source material. The authors performed first-round RT-PCR with HTBI primers and then a second-round multiplex PCR. TCRdb fed the multiplex PCR reads into MiXCR, producing one record per CDR3 protein. Of roughly 500,000 distinct CDR3 sequences in the sample, roughly an eighth were seen once. The CDR3 has 14 residues. Germline V lookup: CDR1 DFQATT, CDR2 SNEGSKA (reference sequence). The V gene end was trimmed by 4 bases and the J gene end by 3 bases; junction bases not matched to a gene: 7.

This chain uses TRBV20-1 with TRBJ2-7, with 9 bases matching TRBD2. This TCR was recovered from a woman aged 25 to 39 with Graves' ophthalmopathy. The specimen sequenced was blood. For the CDR3, the DNA is TGCAGTGCTATGGGGCGGGAGGGCGGCTACGAGCAGTACTTC. This sequence encodes CSAMGREGGYEQYF.